The sequence of this T cell receptor (beta chain) was determined in a study of patients and donors after allogeneic stem cell transplantation. TCRdb re-called the RT-PCR reads through MiXCR, storing one row per CDR3 protein. This table holds about a million distinct CDR3 sequences, roughly 17% found once. Trimming at V came to 0 bases and at J to 6 bases, leaving 5 bases not matched to a gene. This CDR3 has 16 residues. Germline V CDR1 and CDR2: SGHDT, YYEEEE. This clonotype showed up just a few times. The chain combines TRBV5-6 with TRBJ2-3; TRBD1 aligns across 12 bases. Sample: blood, either unsorted or a sorted T cell fraction (not recorded which). This sequence originates from a human donor who was either an allogeneic HSCT recipient or a stem cell or donor lymphocyte infusion donor (not recorded which). It is not recorded whose cells these are; they may come from a transplant donor. The chain's CDR3 is CASSLEGTGGMDTQYF. CDR3 DNA: TGTGCCAGCAGCTTGGAGGGGACAGGGGGCATGGATACGCAGTATTTT.